These 26 T cell receptor beta chains were all obtained from the same sample, sequenced in a study of cytomegalovirus exposure and HLA in healthy donors. PCR amplification relied on 60 Vbeta primers (plus 13 Jbeta primers). Produced via immunoSEQ multiplex PCR; TCRdb's table is partial and in-frame only. The sample lists about 130,000 clones, over 70% occurring once. Sequenced: PBMCs. The receptors originated from a woman aged 45-65 years in good health and CMV-seronegative.

This rearrangement joins TRBV6-8 to TRBJ1-1; weak D call: TRBD1 (5 bases). This CDR3 is built from 14 residues. V was shortened by 6 bases and J by 0 bases, with 11 bases between the two germline ends. The germline V gene has CDR1 MNHGY and CDR2 SAAAGT. The CDR3 reads CASSPTELNTEAFF. In nucleotides, the CDR3 is TGTGCCAGCAGCCCGACAGAATTGAACACTGAAGCTTTCTTT.

CDR3 coding DNA: TGTGCCAGCAGCCGGGACTACCAAGAGACCCAGTACTTC. Amino acids: CASSRDYQETQYF. J is TRBJ2-5 and V is TRBV6-6, with D tentatively TRBD2 (6 bases). The CDR3 is made up of 13 amino acids. Trimming took off 6 bases at V and 0 bases at J, with 8 bases between the two ends. CDR1 is MNHNY and CDR2 is SVGAGI in the germline V gene (reference sequence).

The rearrangement joins TRBV5-6 to TRBJ2-1; weak D call: TRBD2 (6 bases). Trimming took 1 base from V and 7 from J, leaving 18 bases between them. CDR1 is SGHDT and CDR2 is YYEEEE in the germline V gene. CDR3 length equals 16 residues. The CDR3 loop reads CASSLLVEGVGNEQFF. The DNA for the CDR3 is TGTGCCAGCAGCTTGCTCGTGGAGGGAGTGGGGAATGAGCAGTTCTTC.

This chain links TRBV6-5 with TRBJ2-5; D not resolved. The better agreement between TRBJ2-7 and the DNA end casts doubt on the J call. Germline V gene sequence: CDR1 MNHEY, CDR2 SVGAGI. The length of the CDR3 is 15 residues. The CDR3: CASRQSHGGMLEQYF. The CDR3 nucleotides are TGTGCCAGCAGACAGTCACACGGTGGAATGCTCGAGCAGTACTTC.

This chain uses TRBV27 with TRBJ2-7; 8 positions agree with TRBD2. The CDR3 has 14 amino acids. The V segment lost 6 bases and the J segment 2 bases; nucleotides outside the gene matches: 6. Germline-derived CDR1 and CDR2 are MNHEY and SMNVEV (reference sequence). The CDR3 here is CASRPSGSPYEQYF. CDR3 nucleotide sequence: TGTGCCAGCAGACCAAGCGGGAGCCCCTACGAGCAGTACTTC.

The chain has TRBV19 and TRBJ2-5, with a possible D match to TRBD1 (6 bases). The germline V gene has CDR1 LNHDA and CDR2 SQIVND (reference sequence). This CDR3 has 13 amino acids. Trimming stripped 3 bases from V and 5 bases from J, with 10 bases between. As DNA, the CDR3 is TGTGCCAGTAGTATTGAGGGGGTCGAGACCCAGTACTTC. It is translated as CASSIEGVETQYF.

This clone was detected once. This rearrangement joins TRBV5-8 to TRBJ2-3; maybe TRBD1 (5 bases). Deletions cut 2 bases from V and 5 bases from J, with 15 bases between. This CDR3 comprises 15 residues. Per germline, CDR1 SGHTS and CDR2 YDEGEE. DNA for the CDR3: TGTGCCAGCAGCTTTTCAGGGCTTTGGATAGATACGCAGTATTTT. This gives the protein CASSFSGLWIDTQYF.

The V gene is TRBV28, the J gene TRBJ1-2; D remains unclear. There are 14 residues in the CDR3. The germline gives CDR1 MDHEN, CDR2 SYDVKM. Trimming removed 5 bases from V and 2 bases from J, with 12 bases in between. CDR3 nucleotide sequence: TGTGCCAGCAGTCCTTGGACTCCAAACTATGGCTACACCTTC. Its translation is CASSPWTPNYGYTF.

This chain uses TRBV7-9 with TRBJ1-1; no clear D gene. V lost 5 bases, J lost 5 bases, and 18 bases lay in between. The germline V gene encodes CDR1 SEHNR and CDR2 FQNEAQ (reference sequence). This CDR3 region has 15 residues. Here the CDR3 reads CASSPGGLADTEAFF. CDR3 DNA sequence: TGTGCCAGCAGCCCCGGAGGGCTCGCGGATACTGAAGCTTTCTTT. Full variable domain (rest looked up from reference TRBV7-9 and TRBJ1-1): DTGVSQNPRHKITKRGQNVTFRCDPISEHNRLYWYRQTLGQGPEFLTYFQNEAQLEKSRLLSDRFSAERPKGSFSTLEIQRTEQGDSAMYLCASSPGGLADTEAFFGQGTRLTVV.

V and J are TRBV10-3 and TRBJ2-7, with D perhaps matching TRBD2 (6 bases). V lost 6 bases to trimming and J lost 3 bases, with 18 bases between them. The CDR3 consists of 15 residues. The germline CDR1 and CDR2 sequences are ENHRY and SYGVKD. In nucleotides, the CDR3 is TGTGCCATCAGCGCCGGGACGGGGGTGGGCTACGAGCAGTACTTC. Translated, it gives CAISAGTGVGYEQYF.

V and J are TRBV15 and TRBJ1-3; D not certain. CDR3 length equals 14 residues. The germline gives CDR1 LNHNV, CDR2 YYDKDF (reference sequence). The V end lost 9 bases, the J end lost 2 bases, and 14 bases lay between the germline ends. This CDR3 is CATSVPNTGNTIYF. In nucleotides, the CDR3 is TGTGCCACGTCAGTACCCAACACTGGAAACACCATATATTTT.

A word on this clone: One end of the junction is discordant with germline, which a read error may explain. The gene calls are TRBV7-9 and TRBJ1-2; D is uncertain. In germline, CDR1 is SEHNR, CDR2 FQNEAQ (reference sequence). The CDR3 spans 19 residues. In DNA, the CDR3 is TGTGTCAGCAGCCCCAGATTATACATTATTAATTCAGCTAACTATGGCTACACCTTC. Protein sequence: CVSSPRLYIINSANYGYTF.

As for this clone: In the same sample, other DNA sequences code for this CDR3. The chain carries TRBV28 and TRBJ2-5; TRBD2 is a possible D gene (5 bases). The CDR3 is 11 amino acids. Trimming shortened V by 7 bases and J by 5 bases, and 8 bases separated the two germline ends. CDR1 MDHEN and CDR2 SYDVKM come from the germline V gene. DNA for the CDR3: TGTGCCAGCACCTCGGGGGAGACCCAGTACTTC. It translates to CASTSGETQYF.

This chain links TRBV7-2 with TRBJ1-3; D remains unclear. Germline assignment: CDR1 SGHTA and CDR2 FQGNSA. The CDR3 runs to 13 residues. V shed 5 bases and J shed 8 bases, with 13 bases lying between them. The CDR3 DNA is TGTGCCAGCAGCCCCGAAATGAGGGACACCATATATTTT. Protein: CASSPEMRDTIYF.

This clone was seen a handful of times. The chain employs TRBV19 and TRBJ1-1, with 7 nucleotides matching TRBD1. This CDR3 region has 15 residues. Per germline, CDR1 LNHDA and CDR2 SQIVND (reference sequence). The J segment lost 1 base and the V segment lost 6 bases, leaving 8 bases of the junction unmatched. This chain's CDR3 is CASSNRGTANTEAFF. As DNA, the CDR3 is TGTGCCAGTAGCAACCGTGGGACAGCGAACACTGAAGCTTTCTTT.

The chain recombines TRBV28 with TRBJ2-1; TRBD2 matches at 11 bases. V was pared by 3 bases and J by 9 bases, with 4 bases of the junction left unmatched. The CDR3 runs to 14 residues. Per the germline V gene, CDR1 is MDHEN and CDR2 is SYDVKM. The CDR3 bases are TGTGCCAGCAGTTTGCTAGCGGGGGGCGGTGAGCAGTTCTTC. Its protein is CASSLLAGGGEQFF.

The chain links TRBV7-2 to TRBJ2-3, with D unclear. The germline CDR1 and CDR2 sequences are SGHTA and FQGNSA. This CDR3 comprises 14 residues. V was shortened by 4 bases and J by 2 bases, with 10 bases between the two germline ends. CDR3 sequence (DNA): TGTGCCAGCAGCTACGGCGGTCACACAGATACGCAGTATTTT. Translation gives CASSYGGHTDTQYF.

V and J are TRBV20-1 and TRBJ2-3, with a possible D match to TRBD2 (6 bases). Trimming removed 6 bases at V and 6 bases at J, with 10 bases between. Looked up from germline, CDR1 is DFQATT and CDR2 is SNEGSKA (reference sequence). This CDR3 comprises 11 residues. CDR3 in DNA: TGCAGTGCCCCGCGGGGTGATACGCAGTATTTT. Translation: CSAPRGDTQYF.

This clone was seen only once. The genes are TRBV29-1 and TRBJ1-3; D gene uncertain. Per germline, CDR1 SQVTM and CDR2 ANQGSEA. V was cut by 5 bases and J by 2 bases, with 16 bases left in between. The CDR3 extends over 15 amino acids. The CDR3 here is CSVRTSPSAGNTIYF. The DNA of the CDR3 is TGCAGCGTTAGAACCTCTCCCTCGGCTGGAAACACCATATATTTT.

V gene TRBV6-6 combines with J gene TRBJ1-3, with D perhaps TRBD1 (6 bases). The germline V and J ends were trimmed by 8 bases and 4 bases, with 12 bases remaining between them. Germline V lookup: CDR1 MNHNY, CDR2 SVGAGI (reference sequence). The CDR3 extends over 13 amino acids. The CDR3 is CASFPGTGNTIYF. The CDR3 DNA reads as TGTGCCAGCTTTCCAGGGACAGGAAACACCATATATTTT.

The chain employs TRBV5-4 and TRBJ2-7, with 7 bases fitting TRBD1. This CDR3 contains 14 residues. Unmatched junction bases numbered 9, after V lost 4 bases and J lost 5 bases. Per the germline V gene, CDR1 is SGHNT and CDR2 is YYREEE (reference sequence). CDR3: CASSGTGVRDEQYF. CDR3 coding DNA: TGTGCCAGCAGCGGAACAGGGGTGAGGGACGAGCAGTACTTC.

This chain joins TRBV7-3 and TRBJ2-5; 9 positions agree with TRBD2. The ends lost 4 bases at V and 2 bases at J; junction bases unmatched: 5. This CDR3 contains 15 residues. Germline V CDR1 and CDR2: SGHTA, FQGTGA. The DNA for the CDR3 is TGTGCCAGCAGCTCCCTTAGCGGGAGTCAAGAGACCCAGTACTTC. Encoded protein: CASSSLSGSQETQYF. The entire variable domain, with the rest obtained from reference TRBV7-3 and TRBJ2-5, is as follows: GAGVSQTPSNKVTEKGKYVELRCDPISGHTALYWYRQSLGQGPEFLIYFQGTGAADDSGLPNDRFFAVRPEGSVSTLKIQRTERGDSAVYLCASSSLSGSQETQYFGPGTRLLVL.

The chain uses TRBV9 and TRBJ2-5; 8 positions match TRBD1. V trimming: 0 bases; J trimming: 2 bases; junction bases outside the gene matches: 6. Germline V lookup: CDR1 SGDLS, CDR2 YYNGEE. This CDR3 spans 16 amino acids. Here the CDR3 reads CASSVGQGAAQETQYF. The CDR3 DNA is TGTGCCAGCAGCGTAGGTCAGGGGGCAGCTCAAGAGACCCAGTACTTC.

The rearrangement uses TRBV7-8 and TRBJ2-1; D uncertain. This CDR3 region has 15 residues. Germline CDR1 and CDR2: SGHVS and FQNEAQ. Trimming shortened V by 3 bases and J by 6 bases, and 15 bases separated the two germline ends. The CDR3 loop is CASSFVNGPFNEQFF. Written as DNA, the CDR3 is TGTGCCAGCAGCTTCGTCAATGGGCCATTCAATGAGCAGTTCTTC. Supplemented by reference TRBV7-8 and TRBJ2-1, the full variable domain reads GAGVSQSPRYKVAKRGQDVALRCDPISGHVSLFWYQQALGQGPEFLTYFQNEAQLDKSGLPSDRFFAERPEGSVSTLKIQRTQQEDSAVYLCASSFVNGPFNEQFFGPGTRLTVL.

V and J are TRBV10-3 and TRBJ2-2, with TRBD2 matching 8 bases. The CDR3 runs to 15 residues. CDR1 ENHRY and CDR2 SYGVKD come from the germline V gene. The J segment lost 6 bases and the V segment lost 10 bases, leaving 13 bases of the junction unmatched. CDR3 sequence reads: CATEVGGRNAGELFF. The DNA for the CDR3 is TGTGCCACGGAGGTGGGCGGGAGGAATGCCGGGGAGCTGTTTTTT.

This clone was counted a few times. The J gene is TRBJ1-2, the V gene TRBV19; 7 nucleotides align to TRBD1. The CDR3 runs 13 residues. CDR1 and CDR2 (germline): LNHDA, SQIVND (reference sequence). With V trimmed by 6 bases and J by 8 bases, 9 bases remained unmatched. CDR3 DNA sequence: TGTGCCAGTAGGACAGAGGGGGCGCGAGGCTACACCTTC. This codes for CASRTEGARGYTF. The variable domain in full, with the rest retrieved from reference TRBV19 and TRBJ1-2, is DGGITQSPKYLFRKEGQNVTLSCEQNLNHDAMYWYRQDPGQGLRLIYYSQIVNDFQKGDIAEGYSVSREKKESFPLTVTSAQKNPTAFYLCASRTEGARGYTFGSGTRLTVV.